What follows are 14 T cell receptor beta chains derived from one specimen sequenced in a study of blood T cell repertoires in COVID-19. Generated by immunoSEQ multiplex PCR, the TCRdb table keeps only in-frame clones and is missing some. The table includes approximately 170,000 clones, approximately 80% detected once. The sample comprised peripheral blood. These receptors were taken from an elderly woman with COVID-19, enrolled during active disease.

The genes are TRBV9 and TRBJ2-2; 7 bases map to TRBD2. From germline, CDR1 is SGDLS and CDR2 YYNGEE. The CDR3 runs to 17 residues. Trimming at V came to 0 bases and at J to 7 bases, leaving 12 bases not matched to a gene. CDR3 amino acids: CASSVGEGGPFGGELFF. CDR3 in DNA: TGTGCCAGCAGCGTAGGTGAGGGAGGGCCATTCGGCGGGGAGCTGTTTTTT. The full variable domain, in which reference TRBV9 and TRBJ2-2 provide the parts outside the CDR3, is DSGVTQTPKHLITATGQRVTLRCSPRSGDLSVYWYQQSLDQGLQFLIQYYNGEERAKGNILERFSAQQFPDLHSELNLSSLELGDSALYFCASSVGEGGPFGGELFFGEGSRLTVL.

The gene calls are TRBV3-1 (or the pseudogene TRBV3-2) and TRBJ2-1, with D unresolved. Germline lookup yields CDR1 LGHDT and CDR2 YNNKEL (reference sequence). V was trimmed by 0 bases and J by 6 bases, leaving 12 bases between them. CDR3 length: 15 residues. The CDR3 sequence: CASSQETSRSNEQFF. CDR3 sequence (DNA): TGTGCCAGCAGCCAAGAGACCTCGCGGTCCAATGAGCAGTTCTTC.

The gene calls are TRBV5-6 and TRBJ1-2; D possibly corresponds to TRBD1 (6 bases). The CDR3 has 15 amino acids. Per germline, CDR1 SGHDT and CDR2 YYEEEE. V was cut by 4 bases and J by 8 bases, with 21 bases left in between. CDR3 sequence: CASSTWTVIPEGYTF. The CDR3, as DNA: TGTGCCAGCAGCACCTGGACAGTTATTCCGGAGGGCTACACCTTC.

The chain recombines TRBV19 with TRBJ2-3, with TRBD1 as a possible D gene (7 bases). Between the trimmed V and J ends, which lost 4 bases and 3 bases, there was a span of 14 bases. CDR3 length: 15 residues. Germline CDR1 and CDR2: LNHDA and SQIVND (reference sequence). This chain's CDR3 is CASSTSTGRTDTQYF. The CDR3 coding sequence is TGTGCCAGTAGTACATCGACAGGGAGGACAGATACGCAGTATTTT.

The chain recombines TRBV25-1 with TRBJ2-7, with a weak D call TRBD1 (6 bases). Germline V gives CDR1 MGHDK, CDR2 SYGVNS. The CDR3 extends over 16 amino acids. V lost 3 bases and J 7 bases, leaving 22 bases between the germline ends. CDR3 amino acids: CASSDPTGSAPGEQYF. For the CDR3, the DNA is TGTGCCAGCAGTGACCCGACAGGCAGCGCTCCGGGAGAGCAGTACTTC.

The chain has TRBV14 and TRBJ2-2; TRBD2 aligns across 13 bases. CDR1 and CDR2 from the germline V gene are SGHDN and FVKESK. The CDR3 length is 17 residues. V was pared by 4 bases and J by 6 bases, with 8 bases of the junction left unmatched. CDR3 sequence (DNA): TGTGCCAGCAGCCCGGGACTAGCGGGACCTAACCCCGGGGAGCTGTTTTTT. Its protein product is CASSPGLAGPNPGELFF.

The rearrangement joins TRBV5-4 to TRBJ2-5, with D unclear. The germline V gene has CDR1 SGHNT and CDR2 YYREEE (reference sequence). The CDR3 loop spans 13 amino acids. Trimming took off 2 bases at V and 0 bases at J, with 5 bases between the two ends. CDR3 nucleotide sequence: TGTGCCAGCAGCTTAGCGTACCAAGAGACCCAGTACTTC. As protein: CASSLAYQETQYF.

The chain uses TRBV11-2 and TRBJ2-3, with TRBD2 matching 8 bases. This CDR3 is built from 16 residues. The V and J ends lost 4 bases and 3 bases, in that order; junction bases with no gene match: 9. Germline V gene lookup returns CDR1 SGHAT and CDR2 FQNNGV. CDR3 DNA: TGTGCCAGCAGCTCGCTACTAGCGGACCAAACAGATACGCAGTATTTT. It specifies CASSSLLADQTDTQYF.

The V and J genes are TRBV6-5 and TRBJ1-5; D gene unclear. From germline, CDR1 is MNHEY and CDR2 SVGAGI. V was cut by 6 bases and J by 7 bases, with 10 bases left in between. This CDR3 is built from 12 residues. This chain's CDR3 is CASRDGYQPQHF. The CDR3 DNA reads TGTGCCAGCAGAGACGGGTACCAGCCCCAGCATTTT.

This sequence joins TRBV6-5 and TRBJ2-5; D is perhaps TRBD1 (6 bases). The CDR3 loop spans 15 amino acids. CDR1 and CDR2 from the germline V gene are MNHEY and SVGAGI. The V end lost 9 bases, the J end lost 2 bases, and 19 bases lay between the germline ends. The CDR3 DNA reads as TGTGCCAGTGTTAAGGAGTGGACAGTACAAGAGACCCAGTACTTC. Translated, it gives CASVKEWTVQETQYF.

The chain couples TRBV9 to TRBJ1-1; D gene unclear. V shed 3 bases and J shed 3 bases, with 15 bases lying between them. CDR1 is SGDLS, CDR2 YYNGEE, per germline. This CDR3 has 15 residues. The CDR3 loop reads CASSDPGVSHTEAFF. The CDR3 nucleotides are TGTGCCAGCAGCGACCCCGGGGTAAGCCACACTGAAGCTTTCTTT.

CDR3 coding DNA: TGTGCCAGCGGACAGGGAGCTTACGAGCAGTACTTC. Translated: CASGQGAYEQYF. The gene calls are TRBV2 and TRBJ2-7, with 8 positions matching TRBD1. This CDR3 has 12 residues. After removal of 8 bases from V and 4 bases from J, the junction contained 4 bases not matched to a gene. Per germline, CDR1 SNHLY and CDR2 FYNNEI.

V is TRBV18 and J is TRBJ1-2; tentatively, D is TRBD1 (5 bases). From germline, CDR1 is KGHSH and CDR2 LQKENI. Trimming took off 2 bases at V and 6 bases at J, with 19 bases between the two ends. The CDR3 runs 16 residues. CDR3 in DNA: TGTGCCAGCTCACCAGTAAGGACATTAAATCCCCATGGCTACACCTTC. This sequence encodes CASSPVRTLNPHGYTF.

This clone was detected only once. The chain links TRBV2 to TRBJ1-1; D may be TRBD1 (6 bases). Per the germline V gene, CDR1 is SNHLY and CDR2 is FYNNEI. Trimming removed 6 bases from V and 8 bases from J, with 13 bases in between. This CDR3 contains 12 residues. The CDR3 sequence: CASRGGQTEAFF. As DNA, the CDR3 is TGTGCCAGCAGGGGGGGGCAAACAGAAGCTTTCTTT. Complete variable domain (other parts from reference TRBV2 and TRBJ1-1): EPEVTQTPSHQVTQMGQEVILRCVPISNHLYFYWYRQILGQKVEFLVSFYNNEISEKSEIFDDQFSVERPDGSNFTLKIRSTKLEDSAMYFCASRGGQTEAFFGQGTRLTVV.